This T cell receptor beta chain comes out of a study of blood T cell repertoires in COVID-19. In the study overall: Both acute and convalescent COVID-19 samples were obtained from the United States, Italy and Spain. The cDNA or gDNA used as material had been derived from T cells, B-cell-depleted T cells, or PBMCs.

The Seattle patients, enrolled during active infection, were followed longitudinally. Authors' processing steps: Estimation of nucleated cell counts relied on the amplification of reference gene primers. Libraries were prepared by immunoSEQ multiplex PCR; TCRdb keeps only in-frame clonotypes and omits some of them. That table is the source of V, J and clone size, and D and trimming were worked out from the DNA. Seen here are under 55,000 clones, about nine tenths observed once, and the top ten hold under 2.5%. Germline V gene data show CDR1 as SNHLY and CDR2 as FYNNEI. Trimming stripped 6 bases from V and 3 bases from J, with 18 bases between. The CDR3 is made up of 16 amino acids.

Sequencing was performed on peripheral blood. This chain joins TRBV2 and TRBJ1-5, with TRBD1 as a possible D gene (5 bases). This sequence was found in an elderly woman with COVID-19, enrolled during active disease. CDR3 sequence reads: CASRPHQGFNNQPQHF. The DNA for the CDR3 is TGTGCCAGCAGACCCCACCAGGGATTCAACAATCAGCCCCAGCATTTT.